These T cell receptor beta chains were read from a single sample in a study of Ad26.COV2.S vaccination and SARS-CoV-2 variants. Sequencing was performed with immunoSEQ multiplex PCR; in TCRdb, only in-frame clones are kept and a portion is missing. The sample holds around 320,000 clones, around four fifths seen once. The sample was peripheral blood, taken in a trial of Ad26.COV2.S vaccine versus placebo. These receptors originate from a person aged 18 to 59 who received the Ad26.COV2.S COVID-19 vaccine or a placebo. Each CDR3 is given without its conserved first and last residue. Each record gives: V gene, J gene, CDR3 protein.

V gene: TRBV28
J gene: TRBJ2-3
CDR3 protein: ASSLSVPPTQY

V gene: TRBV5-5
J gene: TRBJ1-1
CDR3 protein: ASSPLSMNTEAF

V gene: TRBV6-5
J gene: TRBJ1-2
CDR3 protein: ASSRQGSYGYT

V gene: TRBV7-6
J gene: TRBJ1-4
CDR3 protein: ASSGGQGEEKLF

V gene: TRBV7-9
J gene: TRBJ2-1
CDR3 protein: ASRPDRGPLNEQF

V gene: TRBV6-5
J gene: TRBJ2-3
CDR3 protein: ASSYSILGLRY

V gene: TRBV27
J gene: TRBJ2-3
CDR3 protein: ASSLNPGPGVPDTQY

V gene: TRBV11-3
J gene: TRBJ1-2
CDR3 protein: ASSLSGGYNYGYT

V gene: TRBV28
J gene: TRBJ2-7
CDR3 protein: ASSSGGYEQY

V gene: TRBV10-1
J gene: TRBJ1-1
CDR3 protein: ASSVSRGARNTEAF

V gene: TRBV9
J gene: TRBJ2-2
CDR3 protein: ASSVFSRDTGELF

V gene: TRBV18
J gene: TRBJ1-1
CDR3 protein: ASSRQANTEAF

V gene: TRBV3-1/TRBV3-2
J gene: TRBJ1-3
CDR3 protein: ASSGPGNTIY

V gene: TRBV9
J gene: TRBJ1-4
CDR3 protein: ASSSPGGLREKLF

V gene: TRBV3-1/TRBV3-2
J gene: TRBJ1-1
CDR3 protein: ASSQDWRGARAF

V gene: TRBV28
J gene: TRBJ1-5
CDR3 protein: ASGTGTWGGNQPQH

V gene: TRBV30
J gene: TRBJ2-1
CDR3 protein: AWSPPGGRQF

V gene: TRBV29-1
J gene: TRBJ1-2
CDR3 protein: SVESYGYT

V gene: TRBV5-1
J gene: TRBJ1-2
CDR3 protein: ASRSGTSGGYT

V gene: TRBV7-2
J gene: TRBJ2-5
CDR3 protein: ASSLALAGGILQETQY

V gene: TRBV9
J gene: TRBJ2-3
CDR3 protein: ASSYSSGYSTDTQY

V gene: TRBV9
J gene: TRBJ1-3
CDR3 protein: ASSLTGNTIY

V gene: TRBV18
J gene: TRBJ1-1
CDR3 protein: ASSPPSAGGGRAF

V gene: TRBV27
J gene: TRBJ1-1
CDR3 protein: ASNRGRMDTEAF

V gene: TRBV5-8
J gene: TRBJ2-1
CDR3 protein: ASSLYGTGSGNEQF

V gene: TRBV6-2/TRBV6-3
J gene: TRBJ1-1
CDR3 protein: ASSLRLGGTEAF

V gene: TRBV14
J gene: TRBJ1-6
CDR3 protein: ASSQVGTGNSPLH

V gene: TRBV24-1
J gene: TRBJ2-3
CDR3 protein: ATSDPRTSGDTQY

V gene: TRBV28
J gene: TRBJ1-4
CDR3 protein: ASVSSRVTNEKLF